This T cell receptor (beta chain) was sequenced in a study of blood T cells in healthy people across ages (dated by TCRdb to between 2015 and 2017). Study-wide context: Template switching captured roughly one uniquely barcoded TCR beta cDNA molecule per two T cells in model experiments. The study measured age-related changes in TCR beta repertoire diversity using deep sequencing normalized with unique cDNA molecular identifiers. Donors were grouped into four age groups: young (average approximately 16 years), middle-aged (around 39), aged (approximately 67) and long-lived (around 80). To avoid experimental bias, donors of different ages were spread randomly across the sequencing lanes. Two additional independent replicas of 1 million unique cDNA reads from the same blood draw were analyzed for two donors (one aged 18 to 29 and one aged 80 or older). Here is what the overall study found, with its caveats: Because the CMV infection status of the donors was unknown, age-related changes in expanded clonotypes may potentially have been confounded. Since profiling was done on bulk unsorted PBMCs, naive and antigen-experienced compartments could not be conclusively compared. A strong correlation was found between observed TCR beta diversity and the percentage of naive T cells measured by flow cytometry. Observed TCR beta diversity per million T cells fell roughly linearly with age, and a significant reduction was already apparent by age roughly 40. Estimates of total diversity based on one million sequenced T cells were considered lower bounds and underestimates. Compared with the aged group, the long-lived group had more naive CD4+ T cells, fewer expanded clones and increased TCR diversity, suggesting age selection.

The germline V gene encodes CDR1 SGHTA and CDR2 FQGNSA. Between the V and J ends, shortened by 4 bases and 5 bases respectively, the junction contains 15 bases. The CDR3 starts with the cysteine, ends with the phenylalanine, and has 15 residues. The only DNA kept is the CDR3, 45 bases in frame from the first base. The approximately 40 donors, aged about 6 to 90 years, were systemically healthy Caucasian individuals from Russia. Around 9.9 milliliters of peripheral blood were collected from each donor into EDTA-treated Vacutainer tubes. Ficoll-Paque density-gradient centrifugation was used to isolate PBMCs, with at least 6.5 million obtained per sample. Total RNA was extracted from PBMCs with Trizol reagent, with at least 5.5 micrograms obtained per sample. The percentages of naive CD45RAhigh/CD27high T cells were determined by flow cytometry on a PBMC aliquot from every donor. Worth noting for this clonotype: The clone's antigen remains unknown. No per-base quality is available; no much larger clone lies one base away.

The library was produced with 5' RACE. A second PCR of about 7 to 12 cycles was performed with a sample-barcoded 5' primer and a J-beta primer mix. Each TCR beta cDNA molecule received a unique molecular identifier from a template-switch 5' adaptor carrying 12 random nucleotides. Each sample yielded at least 2.5 million CDR3-containing paired-end reads. First-strand cDNA was synthesized from all RNA with the Mint cDNA synthesis kit, primed by a TRBC-specific oligonucleotide. Following uracil-DNA glycosylase treatment, a first 18-cycle PCR with universal primers M1SS and BC2_uni_R was performed on all cDNA. As for how the authors treated the data: For normalization, 1 million high-quality reads, each with a distinct molecular identifier, were randomly selected from each sample. Instead of being binned into consensus sequences, reads that shared molecular identifiers were thrown out. CDR3 identification, clonotype clustering and error correction used MiTCR with a Q25 quality threshold and the strictest error-elimination algorithm. A nonparametric unseen species model using Euler transformation provided a lower-bound estimate of total TCR beta diversity. The raw public reads went through TCRdb reprocessing: fastp at Q25, MiXCR clone calling, in-frame beta chains kept. Duplicate CDR3 protein sequences are folded into a single record with the most common DNA and genes. Here the V and J calls rest on TCRdb's processing, not on the authors' analysis. Counted in this sample were over 1,500,000 distinct CDR3 sequences; approximately 39% of them appeared once. Of the sample, about 21% falls within the top ten clones.

Sequencing was carried out using blood. The receptor's source is a human donor in good health. Rearrangement joined TRBV7-2 to TRBJ2-1; the D gene is perhaps TRBD2, from 5 matching bases. The nucleotide sequence is given as TGTGCCAGCAGCTCCCAGCCGGGGTATCACAATGAGCAGTTCTTC. Translation gives CASSSQPGYHNEQFF. Reference TRBV7-2 and TRBJ2-1 proteins supply the regions before and after the CDR3; the full variable domain is: GAGVSQSPSNKVTEKGKDVELRCDPISGHTALYWYRQSLGQGLEFLIYFQGNSAPDKSGLPSDRFSAERTGGSVSTLTIQRTQQEDSAVYLCASSSQPGYHNEQFFGPGTRLTVL.